The T cell receptor (beta chain) described here comes from a study of blood T cell repertoires in COVID-19. Study at large: There were acute and convalescent COVID-19 samples, and they came from the United States, Italy and Spain. Sample material is recorded as cDNA or gDNA derived from T cells, B-cell-depleted T cells, or PBMCs.

Participants' own reports of clinical history determined their cohort assignment. CDR1 is MNHEY and CDR2 is SVGAGI in the germline V gene. CDR3 length: 13 residues. V was cut by 4 bases and J by 6 bases, with 12 bases left in between. In the original analysis: It was from reference gene primer amplification that nucleated cell counts were estimated. Here immunoSEQ multiplex PCR was the method, and the copy in TCRdb shows in-frame clones only, minus some. Clone size and V and J calls were adopted from that table, with D and trimming inferred from the DNA. The sample lists some 240,000 clones, approximately 86% occurring once.

Input material: PBMCs or T cells enriched from blood (not recorded which). The rearrangement links TRBV6-5 to TRBJ1-1, with D unresolved. This clonotype was obtained from a woman aged 40 to 50 with acute COVID-19. The DNA of the CDR3 is TGTGCCAGCAGTTCAAAAGGGAGCGCTGAAGCTTTCTTT. It specifies CASSSKGSAEAFF.